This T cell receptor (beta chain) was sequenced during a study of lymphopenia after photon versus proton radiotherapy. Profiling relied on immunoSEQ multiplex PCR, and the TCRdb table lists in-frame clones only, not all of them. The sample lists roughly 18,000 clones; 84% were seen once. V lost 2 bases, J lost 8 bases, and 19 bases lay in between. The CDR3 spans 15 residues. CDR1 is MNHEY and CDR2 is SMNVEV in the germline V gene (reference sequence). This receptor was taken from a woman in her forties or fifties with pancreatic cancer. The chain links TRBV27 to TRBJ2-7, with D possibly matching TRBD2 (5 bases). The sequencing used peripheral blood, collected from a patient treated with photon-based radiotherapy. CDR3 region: CASSLLGSPPTQQYF. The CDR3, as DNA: TGTGCCAGCAGTTTACTGGGGAGTCCCCCTACGCAGCAGTACTTC.